This T cell receptor (beta chain) was documented in a study of T cell repertoires in cytomegalovirus infection. Study at large: The authors relied on CMV epitopes, both recently identified HLA-C-restricted and well-studied HLA-B-restricted. Based on public TCR beta signatures, there were indications of CMV infection and of a matching HLA type. Whole-study results and caveats: CMV-specific TCR beta clonotypes restricted by HLA-C were the ones dominating the ex vivo response.

There are 13 residues in the CDR3. V was pared by 5 bases and J by 4 bases, with 11 bases between. CDR1 and CDR2 from the germline V gene are SGHAT and FQDESV (reference sequence). MiXCR, run by TCRdb on the reads, gives a single entry per CDR3 protein. The table has fewer than 1,000,000 distinct CDR3 sequences, more than 25% seen once. This clonotype showed up just a few times. Its specificity is not known. This chain joins TRBV11-1 and TRBJ2-5; D not certain. This sample comprised cultured CD8+ T cells from PBMCs, obtained from culture after CMV antigen stimulation. The sequence derives from a human donor in good health (CMV status not recorded). Some clones in this sample may be carry-over from other donors' samples. For the CDR3, the DNA is TGTGCCAGCAGCCCCACGGCGGTAGAGACCCAGTACTTC. Its translation is CASSPTAVETQYF.